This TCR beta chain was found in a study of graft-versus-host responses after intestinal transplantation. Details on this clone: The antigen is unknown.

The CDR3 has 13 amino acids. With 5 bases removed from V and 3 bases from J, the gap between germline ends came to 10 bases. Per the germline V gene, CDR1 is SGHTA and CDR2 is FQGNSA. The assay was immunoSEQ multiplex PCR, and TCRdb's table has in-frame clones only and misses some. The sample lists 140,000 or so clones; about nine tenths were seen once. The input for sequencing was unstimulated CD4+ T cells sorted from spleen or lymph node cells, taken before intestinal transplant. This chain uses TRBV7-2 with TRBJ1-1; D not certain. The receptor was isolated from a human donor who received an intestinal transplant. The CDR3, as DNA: TGTGCCAGCAGCCTTGGGGTATACACTGAAGCTTTCTTT. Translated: CASSLGVYTEAFF. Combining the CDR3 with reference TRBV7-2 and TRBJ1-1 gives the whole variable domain GAGVSQSPSNKVTEKGKDVELRCDPISGHTALYWYRQSLGQGLEFLIYFQGNSAPDKSGLPSDRFSAERTGGSVSTLTIQRTQQEDSAVYLCASSLGVYTEAFFGQGTRLTVV.